This TCR beta chain came from a study of T cell responses to AZD1222 COVID-19 vaccine. Study-level findings and limits: Vaccine-related CD4 TCRs covered spike, predominating at 160-218 and 743-854.

CDR1 and CDR2 from the germline V gene are KGHDR and SFDVKD. Between the trimmed V and J ends, which lost 3 bases and 2 bases, there was a span of 7 bases. The CDR3 has 14 residues. This clone has just a few counts. The target antigen is unknown. The protocol was immunoSEQ multiplex PCR, while the TCRdb copy is restricted to in-frame clones and leaves out a portion. The table includes roughly 140,000 clones, approximately 87% detected once. The sample consisted of peripheral blood, taken 28 days after the second AZD1222 dose. This chain joins TRBV24-1 and TRBJ1-5; D gene uncertain. The TCR originated in an adult who received the AZD1222 COVID-19 vaccine. The CDR3 protein is CATSDARGNQPQHF. CDR3 in DNA: TGTGCCACCAGTGATGCTAGGGGCAATCAGCCCCAGCATTTT.